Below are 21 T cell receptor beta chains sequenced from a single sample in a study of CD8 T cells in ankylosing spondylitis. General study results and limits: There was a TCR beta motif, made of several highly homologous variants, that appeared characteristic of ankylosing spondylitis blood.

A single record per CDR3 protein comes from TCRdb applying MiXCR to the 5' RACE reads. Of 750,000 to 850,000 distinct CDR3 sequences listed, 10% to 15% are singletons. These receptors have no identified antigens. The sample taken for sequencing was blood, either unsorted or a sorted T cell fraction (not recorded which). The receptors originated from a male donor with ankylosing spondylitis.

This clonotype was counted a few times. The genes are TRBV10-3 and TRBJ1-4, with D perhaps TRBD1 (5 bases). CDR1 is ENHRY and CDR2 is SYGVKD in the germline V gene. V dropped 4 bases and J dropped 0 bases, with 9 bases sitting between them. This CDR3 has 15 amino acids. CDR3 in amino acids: CAISGGTSTNEKLFF. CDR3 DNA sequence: TGTGCCATCAGTGGGGGGACCTCAACTAATGAAAAACTGTTTTTT.

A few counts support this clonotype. The CDR3 protein is CSARGSSGASYNEQFF. The CDR3 DNA reads TGCAGTGCTAGAGGGTCTAGCGGGGCCTCCTACAATGAGCAGTTCTTC. The genes are TRBV20-1 and TRBJ2-1, with 9 bases fitting TRBD2. J lost 0 bases, V lost 1 base, and 4 bases had no gene match. The CDR3 extends over 16 amino acids. Germline V gene lookup returns CDR1 DFQATT and CDR2 SNEGSKA (reference sequence).

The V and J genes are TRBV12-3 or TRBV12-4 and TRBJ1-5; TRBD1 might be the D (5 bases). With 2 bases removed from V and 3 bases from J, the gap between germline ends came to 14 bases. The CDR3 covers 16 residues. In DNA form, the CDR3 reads TGTGCCAGCAGTTTATTAGGCAGGGCGGTCAATCAGCCCCAGCATTTT. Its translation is CASSLLGRAVNQPQHF.

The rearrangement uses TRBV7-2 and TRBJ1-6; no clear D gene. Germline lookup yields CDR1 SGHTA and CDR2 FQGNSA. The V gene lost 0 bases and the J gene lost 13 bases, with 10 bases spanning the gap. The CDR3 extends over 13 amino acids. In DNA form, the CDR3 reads TGTGCCAGCAGCTTAGCGAGCAGGTTGCCCCTCCACTTT. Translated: CASSLASRLPLHF.

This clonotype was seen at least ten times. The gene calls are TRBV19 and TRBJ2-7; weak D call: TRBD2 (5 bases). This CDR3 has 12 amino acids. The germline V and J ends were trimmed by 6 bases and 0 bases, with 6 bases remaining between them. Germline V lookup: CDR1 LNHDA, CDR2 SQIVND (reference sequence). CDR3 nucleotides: TGTGCCAGTAGCGACTACTCCTACGAGCAGTACTTC. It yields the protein CASSDYSYEQYF.

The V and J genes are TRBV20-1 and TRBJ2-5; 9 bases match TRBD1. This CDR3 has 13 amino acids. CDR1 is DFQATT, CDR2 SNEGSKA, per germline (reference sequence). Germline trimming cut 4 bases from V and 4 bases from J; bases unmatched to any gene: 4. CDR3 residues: CSAKTGGPETQYF. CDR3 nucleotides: TGCAGTGCTAAAACAGGGGGCCCAGAGACCCAGTACTTC.

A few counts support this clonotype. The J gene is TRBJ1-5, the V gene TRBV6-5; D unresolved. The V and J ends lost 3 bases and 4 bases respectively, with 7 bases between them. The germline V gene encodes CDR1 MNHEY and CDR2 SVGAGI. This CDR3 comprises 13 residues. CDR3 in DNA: TGTGCCAGCAGTTATCAACTTAATCAGCCCCAGCATTTT. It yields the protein CASSYQLNQPQHF.

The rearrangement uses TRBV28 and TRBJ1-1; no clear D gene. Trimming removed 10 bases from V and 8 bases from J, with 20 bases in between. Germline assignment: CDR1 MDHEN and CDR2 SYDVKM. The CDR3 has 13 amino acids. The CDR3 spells CAMSPGLLFEAFF. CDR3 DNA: TGTGCCATGAGCCCCGGCCTCCTCTTCGAAGCTTTCTTT.

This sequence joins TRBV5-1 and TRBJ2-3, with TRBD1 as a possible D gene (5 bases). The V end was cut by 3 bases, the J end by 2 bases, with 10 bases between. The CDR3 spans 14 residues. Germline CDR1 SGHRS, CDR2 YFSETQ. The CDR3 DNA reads TGCGCCAGCAGCTCCAGGGCAGACACAGATACGCAGTATTTT. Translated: CASSSRADTDTQYF. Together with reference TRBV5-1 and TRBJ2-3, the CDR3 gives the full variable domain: KAGVTQTPRYLIKTRGQQVTLSCSPISGHRSVSWYQQTPGQGLQFLFEYFSETQRNKGNFPGRFSGRQFSNSRSEMNVSTLELGDSALYLCASSSRADTDTQYFGPGTRLTVL.

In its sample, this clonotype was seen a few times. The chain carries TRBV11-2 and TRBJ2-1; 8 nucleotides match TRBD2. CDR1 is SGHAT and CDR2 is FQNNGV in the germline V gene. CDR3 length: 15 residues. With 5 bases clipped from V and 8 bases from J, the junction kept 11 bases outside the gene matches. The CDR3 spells CASSAMGLDFHEQFF. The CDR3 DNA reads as TGTGCCAGCAGCGCCATGGGACTAGATTTTCATGAGCAGTTCTTC. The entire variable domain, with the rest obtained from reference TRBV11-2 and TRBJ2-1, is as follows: EAGVAQSPRYKIIEKRQSVAFWCNPISGHATLYWYQQILGQGPKLLIQFQNNGVVDDSQLPKDRFSAERLKGVDSTLKIQPAKLEDSAVYLCASSAMGLDFHEQFFGPGTRLTVL.

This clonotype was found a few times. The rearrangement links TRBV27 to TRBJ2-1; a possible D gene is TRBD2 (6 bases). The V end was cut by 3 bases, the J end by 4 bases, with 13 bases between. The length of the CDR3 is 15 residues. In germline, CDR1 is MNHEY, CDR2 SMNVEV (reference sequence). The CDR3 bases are TGTGCCAGCAGTTTTCTAGGACTACCTTACAATGAGCAGTTCTTC. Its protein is CASSFLGLPYNEQFF.

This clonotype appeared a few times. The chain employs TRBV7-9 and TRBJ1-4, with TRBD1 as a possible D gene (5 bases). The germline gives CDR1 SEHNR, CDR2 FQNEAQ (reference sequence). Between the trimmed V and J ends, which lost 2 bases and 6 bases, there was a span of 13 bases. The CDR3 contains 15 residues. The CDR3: CASSLIRAVDEKLFF. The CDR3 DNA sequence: TGTGCCAGCAGCTTAATCAGGGCGGTAGATGAAAAACTGTTTTTT.

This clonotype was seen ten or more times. In DNA, the CDR3 is TGCAGTGCTAGAGACTTAGAGCAGTTCTTC. It translates to CSARDLEQFF. The rearrangement joins TRBV20-1 to TRBJ2-1; no reliable D call. Trimming removed 0 bases from V and 10 bases from J, with 4 bases in between. Per the germline V gene, CDR1 is DFQATT and CDR2 is SNEGSKA (reference sequence). The CDR3 has 10 residues.

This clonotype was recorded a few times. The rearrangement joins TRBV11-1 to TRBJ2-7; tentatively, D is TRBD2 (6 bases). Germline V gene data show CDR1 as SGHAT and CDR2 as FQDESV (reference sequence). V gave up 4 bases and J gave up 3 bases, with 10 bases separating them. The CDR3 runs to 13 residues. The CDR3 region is CASSSGTRYEQYF. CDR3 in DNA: TGTGCCAGCAGCTCCGGGACTCGCTACGAGCAGTACTTC.

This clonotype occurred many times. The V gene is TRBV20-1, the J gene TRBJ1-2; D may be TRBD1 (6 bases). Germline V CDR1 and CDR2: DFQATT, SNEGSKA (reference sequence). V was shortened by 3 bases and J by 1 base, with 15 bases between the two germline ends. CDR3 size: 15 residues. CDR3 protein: CSARSPGDGNYGYTF. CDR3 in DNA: TGCAGTGCTAGGTCCCCAGGGGATGGTAACTATGGCTACACCTTC.

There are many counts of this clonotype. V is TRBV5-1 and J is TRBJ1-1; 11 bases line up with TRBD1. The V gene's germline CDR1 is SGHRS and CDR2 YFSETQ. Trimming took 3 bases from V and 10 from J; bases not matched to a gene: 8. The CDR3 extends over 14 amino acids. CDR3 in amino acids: CASSSQGQGAGAFF. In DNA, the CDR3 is TGCGCCAGCAGCTCCCAAGGACAGGGGGCGGGAGCTTTCTTT.

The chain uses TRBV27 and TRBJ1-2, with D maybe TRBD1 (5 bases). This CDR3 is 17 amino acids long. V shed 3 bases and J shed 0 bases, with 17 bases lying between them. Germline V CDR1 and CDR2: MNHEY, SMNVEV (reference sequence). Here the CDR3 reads CASSFLGRDPANYGYTF. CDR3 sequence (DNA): TGTGCCAGCAGTTTCCTTGGCCGGGACCCAGCTAACTATGGCTACACCTTC.

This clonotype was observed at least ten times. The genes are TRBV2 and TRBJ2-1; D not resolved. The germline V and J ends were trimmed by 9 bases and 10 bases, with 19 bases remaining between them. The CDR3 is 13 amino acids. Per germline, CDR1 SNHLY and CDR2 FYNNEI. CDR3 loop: CASTSRYSEEQFF. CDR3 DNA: TGTGCCAGTACCAGTCGGTACTCGGAGGAGCAGTTCTTC.

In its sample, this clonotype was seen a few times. CDR3 residues: CASSVGHEETQYF. The CDR3 nucleotides are TGTGCCAGCAGCGTGGGACACGAAGAGACCCAGTACTTC. The chain recombines TRBV7-2 with TRBJ2-5; TRBD1 might be the D (6 bases). V was clipped by 5 bases and J by 3 bases, with 10 bases between them. Germline assignment: CDR1 SGHTA and CDR2 FQGNSA. This CDR3 has 13 amino acids.

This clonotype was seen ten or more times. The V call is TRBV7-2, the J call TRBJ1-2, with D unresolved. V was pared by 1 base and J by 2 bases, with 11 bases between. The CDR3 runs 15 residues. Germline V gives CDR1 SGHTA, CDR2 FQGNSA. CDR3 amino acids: CASSLVPGANYGYTF. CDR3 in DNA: TGTGCCAGCAGCTTAGTCCCGGGAGCGAACTATGGCTACACCTTC. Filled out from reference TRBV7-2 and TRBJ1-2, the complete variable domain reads GAGVSQSPSNKVTEKGKDVELRCDPISGHTALYWYRQSLGQGLEFLIYFQGNSAPDKSGLPSDRFSAERTGGSVSTLTIQRTQQEDSAVYLCASSLVPGANYGYTFGSGTRLTVV.

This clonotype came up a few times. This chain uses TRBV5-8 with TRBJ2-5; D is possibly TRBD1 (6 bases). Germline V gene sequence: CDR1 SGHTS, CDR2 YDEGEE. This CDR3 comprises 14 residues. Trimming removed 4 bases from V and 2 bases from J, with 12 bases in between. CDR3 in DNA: TGTGCCAGCAGCCACGGACAGCCTCAAGAGACCCAGTACTTC. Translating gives CASSHGQPQETQYF.